This T cell receptor (beta chain) was retrieved from a study of human T cells and chemical hapten exposure. Study-wide context: Alopecia areata, totalis or universalis affected patients, mainly female. There were per-sample TCR yield variations, arising mainly from small pooled library volume differences. Study conclusions and caveats: Patch test score was positively correlated with the counts of TCRs that had expanded at PT1.

TCRdb reprocessed the RACE reads with MiXCR, giving one entry per CDR3 protein. The table has 300,000 to 400,000 distinct CDR3 sequences, 6% to 8.5% seen once. Stated time point: patch test 1, 2 weeks after DPC sensitization. Treatment here: therapeutic diphenylcyclopropenone sensitization with weekly scalp DPC. Germline lookup yields CDR1 DFQATT and CDR2 SNEGSKA (reference sequence). Losses at the gene ends were 5 bases for V and 2 bases for J; bases not matched to a gene: 4. The CDR3 has 14 residues. This clonotype has only a few counts. What it binds is not known. A much bigger clone sits one base away, suggesting this may be a read error.

This chain joins TRBV20-1 and TRBJ1-5, with 9 bases matching TRBD1. Sequenced material: whole blood, taken in connection with sensitization to the hapten diphenylcyclopropenone (DPC). This TCR was recovered from a woman under 30 with alopecia areata. Some clones in this sample may be carry-over from other donors' samples. As DNA, the CDR3 is TGCAGTGCTGGCCGGGACAGGGGCAATCAGCCCCAGCATTTT. Translation gives CSAGRDRGNQPQHF.